Shown below are 16 T cell receptor beta chains from a single sample sequenced in a study of blood T cells in healthy people across ages. A sample-barcoded 5' primer and a J-beta primer mix were used in a second PCR of about 7 to 12 cycles. TCRdb fed the 5' RACE reads into MiXCR, producing one record per CDR3 protein. The data contain about 970,000 distinct CDR3 sequences, roughly 51% of them singletons. What was sequenced was blood. These receptors came from a woman between 55 and 75 years old in good health.

The V gene is TRBV7-9, the J gene TRBJ2-5; 7 positions match TRBD1. The germline V gene encodes CDR1 SEHNR and CDR2 FQNEAQ (reference sequence). J was trimmed by 5 bases and V by 6 bases; bases with no gene match: 12. CDR3 size: 15 residues. The CDR3 loop is CASSGTTGSGETQYF. DNA for the CDR3: TGTGCCAGCAGTGGCACGACAGGGTCCGGGGAGACCCAGTACTTC. The whole variable domain, filled in from reference TRBV7-9 and TRBJ2-5, reads DTGVSQNPRHKITKRGQNVTFRCDPISEHNRLYWYRQTLGQGPEFLTYFQNEAQLEKSRLLSDRFSAERPKGSFSTLEIQRTEQGDSAMYLCASSGTTGSGETQYFGPGTRLLVL.

The table lists this clonotype with a few counts. The J gene is TRBJ2-7, the V gene TRBV24-1; no clear D gene. The last part of the DNA fits TRBJ2-5 better; the J call may be wrong. The CDR3 is 14 residues long. Germline CDR1 reads KGHDR; CDR2 reads SFDVKD. As DNA, the CDR3 is TGTGCCACCAGTGATTCCGGGTCGTGGGGGACCCAGTACTTC. This translates into CATSDSGSWGTQYF.

The rearrangement links TRBV10-2 to TRBJ1-1; possible D gene TRBD1, 5 bases. V was clipped by 3 bases and J by 4 bases, with 12 bases between them. This CDR3 comprises 14 residues. The germline gives CDR1 WSHSY, CDR2 SAAADI. CDR3 nucleotide sequence: TGCGCCAGCAGTGAATCGGGGGGGGGCACTGAAGCTTTCTTT. Translating gives CASSESGGGTEAFF.

This chain connects TRBV12-5 to TRBJ2-3; 8 nucleotides align to TRBD2. Trimming removed 8 bases from V and 0 bases from J; junction bases left unmatched: 4. The germline gives CDR1 LGHNT, CDR2 FRNRAP. This CDR3 spans 14 amino acids. The CDR3 loop reads CASLTSGSTDTQYF. For the CDR3, the DNA is TGTGCTAGTCTAACTAGCGGAAGCACAGATACGCAGTATTTT. The complete variable domain, with remaining parts taken from reference TRBV12-5 and TRBJ2-3, reads DARVTQTPRHKVTEMGQEVTMRCQPILGHNTVFWYRQTMMQGLELLAYFRNRAPLDDSGMPKDRFSAEMPDATLATLKIQPSEPRDSAVYFCASLTSGSTDTQYFGPGTRLTVL.

This clonotype was recorded a few times. The chain joins TRBV27 to TRBJ2-7, with 10 bases fitting TRBD2. V was pared by 10 bases and J by 2 bases, with 5 bases of the junction left unmatched. The germline gives CDR1 MNHEY, CDR2 SMNVEV (reference sequence). The CDR3 runs 13 residues. The CDR3 region is CATTAGGPYEQYF. The CDR3, as DNA: TGTGCCACAACAGCGGGAGGGCCCTACGAGCAGTACTTC.

The gene calls are TRBV10-3 and TRBJ1-3; D not certain. The germline V gene encodes CDR1 ENHRY and CDR2 SYGVKD. This CDR3 has 12 residues. The CDR3 bases are TGTGCTCACCGGGGTTCTGGAAACACCATATATTTT. Its protein is CAHRGSGNTIYF.

The rearrangement links TRBV20-1 to TRBJ2-1, with 7 bases lining up with TRBD2. Per the germline V gene, CDR1 is DFQATT and CDR2 is SNEGSKA (reference sequence). The V and J ends lost 0 bases and 7 bases, in that order; junction bases with no gene match: 9. The CDR3 has 15 residues. CDR3 DNA sequence: TGCAGTGCTAGAGAAGGGCTAGCGGCCGTGAATGAGCAGTTCTTC. It specifies CSAREGLAAVNEQFF.

The table lists this clonotype with a few counts. The chain recombines TRBV4-1 with TRBJ1-1; the D is unclear. CDR3 length equals 16 residues. Per the germline V gene, CDR1 is MGHRA and CDR2 is YSYEKL. V lost 0 bases to trimming and J lost 0 bases, with 11 bases between them. The CDR3 sequence is CASSQEGLGLNTEAFF. CDR3 DNA sequence: TGCGCCAGCAGCCAAGAAGGGCTCGGTTTGAACACTGAAGCTTTCTTT.

The chain uses TRBV15 and TRBJ2-7; a weak D match, TRBD2 (6 bases). With 0 bases removed from V and 6 bases from J, the gap between germline ends came to 9 bases. Per the germline V gene, CDR1 is LNHNV and CDR2 is YYDKDF (reference sequence). The CDR3 totals 13 residues. This CDR3 reads CATSRDTSSEQYF. Here the CDR3 DNA reads TGTGCCACCAGCAGAGACACTAGCTCCGAGCAGTACTTC.

The chain uses TRBV7-8 and TRBJ2-7, with a weak D call TRBD2 (5 bases). Germline CDR1 is SGHVS and CDR2 is FQNEAQ. This CDR3 contains 13 residues. V dropped 1 base and J dropped 6 bases, with 10 bases sitting between them. For the CDR3, the DNA is TGTGCCAGCAGCTTAGTTTTTGGAGGCGAGCAGTACTTC. Its translation: CASSLVFGGEQYF.

This chain connects TRBV29-1 to TRBJ2-3; perhaps TRBD1 as D (8 bases). Germline V gives CDR1 SQVTM, CDR2 ANQGSEA. CDR3 length: 13 residues. V lost 7 bases, J lost 8 bases, and 19 bases lay in between. The CDR3 coding sequence is TGCAGCGGGGGTACAGGGGGGGGTGGTACGCAGTATTTT. Protein: CSGGTGGGGTQYF.

This clonotype has just a few counts. The rearrangement joins TRBV6-5 to TRBJ1-6; D may be TRBD1 (5 bases). CDR3 size: 15 residues. Germline V gene lookup returns CDR1 MNHEY and CDR2 SVGAGI. V was pared by 5 bases and J by 9 bases, with 17 bases between. This CDR3 reads CASSKSTGQVSPLHF. The CDR3 DNA is TGTGCCAGCAGTAAATCAACAGGACAAGTTTCACCCCTCCACTTT.

The chain has TRBV28 and TRBJ2-7, with D possibly matching TRBD2 (5 bases). The CDR3 spans 10 residues. V was clipped by 8 bases and J by 6 bases, with 8 bases between them. The germline gives CDR1 MDHEN, CDR2 SYDVKM. CDR3 sequence (DNA): TGTGCCAGCTCCGGGATCGAGCAGTACTTC. Protein product: CASSGIEQYF.

The chain has TRBV25-1 and TRBJ1-6, with a tentative D call TRBD1 (5 bases). The V gene's germline CDR1 is MGHDK and CDR2 SYGVNS. V lost 3 bases and J 3 bases, leaving 6 bases between the germline ends. The CDR3 consists of 14 residues. This CDR3 reads CASSDRVYNSPLHF. DNA of the CDR3: TGTGCCAGCAGTGACAGGGTCTATAATTCACCCCTCCACTTT.

The chain recombines TRBV29-1 with TRBJ2-1, with D perhaps given as TRBD1 or TRBD2 (5 bases each). Trimming removed 7 bases from V and 0 bases from J, with 13 bases in between. Germline CDR1 and CDR2: SQVTM and ANQGSEA. The CDR3 extends over 14 amino acids. The CDR3 coding sequence is TGCAGCGCCGAGGGGCTTGGCTCCTACAATGAGCAGTTCTTC. It specifies CSAEGLGSYNEQFF.

The J gene is TRBJ2-5, the V gene TRBV6-6; TRBD1 agrees at 9 bases. Judging by the DNA end, TRBJ2-7 fits better; the J call may be wrong. This CDR3 contains 14 residues. CDR1 is MNHNY, CDR2 SVGAGI, per germline (reference sequence). The CDR3 coding sequence is TGTGCCAGCAGTTACGAGGACAGGGGTCGCGAGCAGTACTTC. Its protein product is CASSYEDRGREQYF.